The 15 T cell receptor beta chains in this list originate from one sample, sequenced in a study of molecular identifiers for immune sequencing clone quantification (dated by TCRdb to the late 2010s). The library was produced with PCR. The reads were generated on an Illumina HiSeq 4000. TCRdb reanalyzed the raw reads on its own, using fastp at Q25 for trimming and MiXCR for clone calling, and kept in-frame beta chains. For every CDR3 protein sequence, its rows merge into one entry that carries the most common genes and DNA. In all, the sample holds 490,000 or so distinct CDR3 sequences, and around 21% of those were seen once. The ten largest clones capture about 0.78% of the sample. The sequenced material came from naive CD8+ T cells from blood, with Jurkat cell RNA spiked in. The cell subset or site label on this specimen signifies: FACS-sorted CD8+CD4-CCR7+CD45RA+ naive T cells. All receptors come from a human donor in good health. Some libraries in this study had Jurkat cell RNA spiked in.

In its sample, this clonotype was seen many times. V and J are TRBV4-1 and TRBJ2-5, with D possibly matching TRBD1 (5 bases). Germline V gives CDR1 MGHRA, CDR2 YSYEKL. The CDR3 is 15 residues long. The V and J ends lost 4 bases and 5 bases respectively, with 17 bases between them. The CDR3 loop reads CASSRSPGMRETQYF. CDR3 nucleotide sequence: TGCGCCAGCAGCCGATCCCCAGGGATGCGGGAGACCCAGTACTTC.

This clonotype was recorded at least ten times. The chain joins TRBV24-1 to TRBJ2-7; possibly TRBD1 for D (5 bases). V was pared by 5 bases and J by 5 bases, with 12 bases between. The CDR3 contains 13 residues. CDR1 is KGHDR, CDR2 SFDVKD, per germline. The CDR3 loop reads CATSGQGSDEQYF. The CDR3 region has the DNA TGTGCCACCAGTGGCCAGGGAAGTGACGAGCAGTACTTC.

This clonotype was seen only a few times. The chain joins TRBV7-9 to TRBJ2-2; 12 bases align to TRBD1. Germline loops: CDR1 SEHNR, CDR2 FQNEAQ (reference sequence). CDR3 length: 17 amino acids. Unmatched junction bases numbered 8, after V lost 5 bases and J lost 4 bases. CDR3: CASSMTPGQGATGELFF. CDR3 DNA: TGTGCCAGCAGCATGACTCCGGGACAGGGGGCCACCGGGGAGCTGTTTTTT.

Comment on this clonotype: A read error may explain this, as a much larger clone is one base away. The chain links TRBV20-1 to TRBJ2-5; 7 bases align to TRBD2. This CDR3 is 14 amino acids long. Looked up from germline, CDR1 is DFQATT and CDR2 is SNEGSKA (reference sequence). CDR3 DNA sequence: TGCAGTGCCAGACCCCGGGACTACAGAGAGATCCAGTACTTC. Translating gives CSARPRDYREIQYF.

This clonotype has a count of ten or more. This chain uses TRBV7-2 with TRBJ2-7; D is tentatively TRBD1 or TRBD2 (5 bases each). Germline CDR1 SGHTA, CDR2 FQGNSA. V shed 2 bases and J shed 3 bases, with 8 bases lying between them. The CDR3 totals 13 residues. The CDR3 here is CASSLWGSYEQYF. The CDR3 nucleotides are TGTGCCAGCAGCTTATGGGGGAGCTACGAGCAGTACTTC.

This clonotype was observed many times. The chain is built from TRBV28 and TRBJ2-7; perhaps TRBD2 as D (5 bases). V gave up 6 bases and J gave up 6 bases, with 15 bases separating them. The CDR3 covers 13 residues. CDR1 MDHEN and CDR2 SYDVKM come from the germline V gene. CDR3 amino acids: CASREAGLVEQYF. CDR3 nucleotide sequence: TGTGCCAGCAGGGAGGCCGGGTTAGTCGAGCAGTACTTC.

The CDR3 loop is CAWGAGGWNEQFF. The CDR3 nucleotides are TGTGCCTGGGGGGCAGGCGGCTGGAATGAGCAGTTCTTC. This rearrangement joins TRBV30 to TRBJ2-1, with D maybe TRBD1 (5 bases). The V end lost 5 bases, the J end lost 7 bases, and 15 bases lay between the germline ends. Germline-derived CDR1 and CDR2 are GTSNPN and SVGIG (reference sequence). The CDR3 runs to 13 residues.

This clonotype was seen only a few times. CDR3 coding DNA: TGCGCCAGCAGCTTGGAGGCAGGTCCATCCTACGAGCAGTACTTC. Amino acids: CASSLEAGPSYEQYF. The chain uses TRBV5-1 and TRBJ2-7; D is unresolved. Trimming pared 0 bases from V and 1 base from J, leaving 11 bases between. The germline gives CDR1 SGHRS, CDR2 YFSETQ. The CDR3 length is 15 residues.

This clonotype was counted once. This may be a read error: a much more frequent sequence differs by one nucleotide. This is likely a read error, given that the CDR3 carries no conserved phenylalanine or tryptophan at its end. The chain has TRBV29-1 and TRBJ2-2, with D perhaps matching TRBD1 (6 bases). Trimming took off 7 bases at V and 2 bases at J, with 11 bases between the two ends. Per germline, CDR1 SQVTM and CDR2 ANQGSEA. The CDR3 extends over 13 amino acids. The CDR3 sequence is CSAQQGNTGELFL. The DNA of the CDR3 is TGCAGCGCCCAACAGGGAAACACCGGGGAGCTGTTTCTT.

This clonotype was seen more than once but under ten times. V gene TRBV11-2 combines with J gene TRBJ1-6, with D unresolved. The V end was cut by 5 bases, the J end by 1 base, with 15 bases between. Germline loops: CDR1 SGHAT, CDR2 FQNNGV. The CDR3 sequence is 17 residues long. CDR3 DNA sequence: TGTGCCAGCAGCCCCGACGAACAGACTTCCTATAATTCACCCCTCCACTTT. The encoded protein is CASSPDEQTSYNSPLHF.

The rearrangement joins TRBV6-5 to TRBJ1-2, with D maybe TRBD1 (5 bases). V lost 6 bases and J 3 bases, leaving 14 bases between the germline ends. CDR1 and CDR2 from the germline V gene are MNHEY and SVGAGI. The CDR3 length is 14 residues. CDR3 sequence reads: CASRARDDYYGYTF. The DNA for the CDR3 is TGTGCCAGCAGGGCACGGGACGACTACTATGGCTACACCTTC.

Details on this clonotype: A much larger clone differs by one base, so this may be a read error. The rearrangement joins TRBV13 to TRBJ2-5; TRBD1 aligns across 7 bases. From germline, CDR1 is PRHDT and CDR2 FYEKMQ (reference sequence). CDR3 length: 14 amino acids. V shed 5 bases and J 4 bases; nucleotides not matched to a gene: 7. CDR3 loop: CASSPHRGRETQYF. For the CDR3, the DNA is TGTGCCAGCAGCCCGCACAGGGGCCGAGAGACCCAGTACTTC.

This clonotype turned up a few times. V is TRBV19 and J is TRBJ2-2; 9 bases map to TRBD1. This CDR3 has 13 residues. V lost 9 bases, J lost 5 bases, and 4 bases stayed unmatched. The V gene's germline CDR1 is LNHDA and CDR2 SQIVND (reference sequence). CDR3 region: CASYRGLTGELFF. The CDR3 DNA follows: TGTGCCAGCTACAGGGGGCTTACCGGGGAGCTGTTTTTT.

This clonotype has a handful of counts. The chain combines TRBV5-4 with TRBJ2-2, with no clear D. CDR1 is SGHNT and CDR2 is YYREEE in the germline V gene (reference sequence). The CDR3 covers 13 residues. Trimming stripped 4 bases from V and 7 bases from J, with 11 bases between. The CDR3 DNA follows: TGTGCCAGCAGCGATCCTACTCGCGGGGAGCTGTTTTTT. Its protein is CASSDPTRGELFF.

This clonotype was picked up many times. V gene TRBV4-3 combines with J gene TRBJ2-7, with TRBD2 identical over 9 bases. This CDR3 is 14 amino acids long. CDR1 and CDR2 (germline): LGHNA, YSLEER. The V segment lost 1 base and the J segment 6 bases; nucleotides outside the gene matches: 4. The CDR3 nucleotides are TGCGCCAGCAGCCAAGGGCTAGCGGGACCCGAGCAGTACTTC. It specifies CASSQGLAGPEQYF.